The 2 T cell receptor beta chains given below trace back to one sample, sequenced in a study of PD-1 blockade in classical Hodgkin lymphoma. Time point here: newly diagnosed, previously untreated cHL patient sample. Magnetic negative selection was used to purify CD4+ T cells from PBMCs that had been thawed. Assay used: immunoSEQ multiplex PCR; TCRdb lists only in-frame clones, some missing. This table has 20,000 to 25,000 clones, more than 90% appearing once. Sequenced sample: CD4+ T cells from blood. These TCRs come from a human donor with classical Hodgkin lymphoma.

V is TRBV5-4 and J is TRBJ2-5, with 7 bases lining up with TRBD2. Trimming at V came to 0 bases and at J to 4 bases, leaving 6 bases not matched to a gene. The germline V gene encodes CDR1 SGHNT and CDR2 YYREEE (reference sequence). CDR3 length equals 15 residues. The CDR3 region has the DNA TGTGCCAGCAGCTTGGACCGGACTAGTGTAGAGACCCAGTACTTC. This encodes CASSLDRTSVETQYF. Supplemented by reference TRBV5-4 and TRBJ2-5, the full variable domain reads ETGVTQSPTHLIKTRGQQVTLRCSSQSGHNTVSWYQQALGQGPQFIFQYYREEENGRGNFPPRFSGLQFPNYSSELNVNALELDDSALYLCASSLDRTSVETQYFGPGTRLLVL.

The chain joins TRBV10-3 to TRBJ1-2; D gene unclear. In germline, CDR1 is ENHRY, CDR2 SYGVKD. The CDR3 loop spans 15 amino acids. Trimming removed 0 bases at V and 4 bases at J, with 12 bases between. The CDR3 bases are TGTGCCATCAGTGAGTCAGAGGGAGGGAGCTATGGCTACACCTTC. This translates into CAISESEGGSYGYTF.